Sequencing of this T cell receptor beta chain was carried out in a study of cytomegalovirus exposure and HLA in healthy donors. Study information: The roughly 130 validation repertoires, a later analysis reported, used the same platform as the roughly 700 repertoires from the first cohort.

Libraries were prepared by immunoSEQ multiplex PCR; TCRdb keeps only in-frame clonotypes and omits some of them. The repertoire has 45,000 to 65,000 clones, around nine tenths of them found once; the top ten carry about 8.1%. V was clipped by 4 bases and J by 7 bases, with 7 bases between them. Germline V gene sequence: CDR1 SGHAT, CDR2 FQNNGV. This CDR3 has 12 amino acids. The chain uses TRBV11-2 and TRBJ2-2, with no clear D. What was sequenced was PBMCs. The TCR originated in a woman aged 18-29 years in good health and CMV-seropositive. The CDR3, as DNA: TGTGCCAGCAGCTCAATAGTCGGGGAGCTGTTTTTT. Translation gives CASSSIVGELFF.